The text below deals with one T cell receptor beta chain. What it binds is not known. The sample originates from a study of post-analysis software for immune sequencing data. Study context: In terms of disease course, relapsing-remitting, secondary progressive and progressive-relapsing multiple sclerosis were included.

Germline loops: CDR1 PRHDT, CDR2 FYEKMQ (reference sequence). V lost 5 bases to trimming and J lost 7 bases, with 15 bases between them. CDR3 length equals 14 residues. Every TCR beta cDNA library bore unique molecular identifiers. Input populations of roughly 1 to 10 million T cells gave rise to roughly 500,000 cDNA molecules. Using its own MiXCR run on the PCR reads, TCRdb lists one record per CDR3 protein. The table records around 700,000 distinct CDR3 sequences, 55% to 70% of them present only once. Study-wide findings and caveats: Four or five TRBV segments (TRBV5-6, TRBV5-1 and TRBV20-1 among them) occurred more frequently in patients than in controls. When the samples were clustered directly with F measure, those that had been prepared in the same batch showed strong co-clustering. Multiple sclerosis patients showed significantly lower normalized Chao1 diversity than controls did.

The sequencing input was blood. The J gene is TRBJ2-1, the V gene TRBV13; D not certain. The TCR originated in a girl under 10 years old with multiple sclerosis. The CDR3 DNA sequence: TGTGCCAGCAGCGGGCGAGTGGGTTCTAATGAGCAGTTCTTC. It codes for CASSGRVGSNEQFF. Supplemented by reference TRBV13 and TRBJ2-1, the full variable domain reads AAGVIQSPRHLIKEKRETATLKCYPIPRHDTVYWYQQGPGQDPQFLISFYEKMQSDKGSIPDRFSAQQFSDYHSELNMSSLELGDSALYFCASSGRVGSNEQFFGPGTRLTVL.